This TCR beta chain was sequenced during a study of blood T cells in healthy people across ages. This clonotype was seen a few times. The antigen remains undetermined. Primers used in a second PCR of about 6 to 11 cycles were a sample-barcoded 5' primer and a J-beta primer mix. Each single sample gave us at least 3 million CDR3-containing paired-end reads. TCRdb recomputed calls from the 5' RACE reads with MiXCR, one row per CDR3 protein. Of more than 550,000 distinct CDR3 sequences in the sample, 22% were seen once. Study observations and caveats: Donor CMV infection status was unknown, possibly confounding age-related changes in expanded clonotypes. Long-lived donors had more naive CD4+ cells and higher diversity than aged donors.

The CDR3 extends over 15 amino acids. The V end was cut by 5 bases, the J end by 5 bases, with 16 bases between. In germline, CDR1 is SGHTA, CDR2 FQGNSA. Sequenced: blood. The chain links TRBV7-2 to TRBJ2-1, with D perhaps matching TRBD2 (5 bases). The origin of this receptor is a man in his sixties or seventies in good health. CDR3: CASSRGMAGHNEQFF. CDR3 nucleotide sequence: TGTGCCAGCAGCCGAGGGATGGCGGGCCACAATGAGCAGTTCTTC.